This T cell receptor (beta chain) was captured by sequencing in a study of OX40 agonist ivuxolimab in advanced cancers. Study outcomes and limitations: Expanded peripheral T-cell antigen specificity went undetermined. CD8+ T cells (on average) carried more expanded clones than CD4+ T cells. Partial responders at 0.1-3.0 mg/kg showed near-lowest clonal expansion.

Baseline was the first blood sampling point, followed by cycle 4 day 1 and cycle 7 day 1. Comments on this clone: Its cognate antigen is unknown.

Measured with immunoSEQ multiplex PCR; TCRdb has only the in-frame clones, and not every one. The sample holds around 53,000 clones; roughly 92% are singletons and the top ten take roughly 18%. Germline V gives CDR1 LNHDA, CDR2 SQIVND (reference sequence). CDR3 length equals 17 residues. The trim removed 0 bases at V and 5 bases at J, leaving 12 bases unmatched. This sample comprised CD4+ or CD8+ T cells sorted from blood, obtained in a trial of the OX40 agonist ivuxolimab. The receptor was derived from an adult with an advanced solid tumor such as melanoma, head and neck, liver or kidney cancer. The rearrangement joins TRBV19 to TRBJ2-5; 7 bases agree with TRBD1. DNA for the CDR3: TGTGCCAGTAGTATAGATGGGAACAGGGGAGTTTTGGAGACCCAGTACTTC. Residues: CASSIDGNRGVLETQYF.